This T cell receptor (beta chain) was sequenced in a study of blood T cell repertoires in COVID-19. Study information: COVID-19 samples, acute and convalescent, were from the United States, Italy and Spain. Sources were T cells, B-cell-depleted T cells, or PBMCs; the material itself was cDNA or gDNA.

V gave up 7 bases and J gave up 5 bases, with 11 bases separating them. The germline V gene has CDR1 MNHEY and CDR2 SVGAGI. The CDR3 totals 13 residues. All enrollees were roughly 18 to 89 years old and from about two dozen US areas. In the study's own analysis: Reference gene primers were amplified, and this amplification served to estimate nucleated cell counts. The repertoire was sequenced with immunoSEQ multiplex PCR; TCRdb's copy has only in-frame clones and lacks some. The DNA gave D and trimming, while V, J and clone size come from that table. The sample gives 82,000 or so clones, more than 85% of which show up once; roughly 1.2% is in the top ten.

This TCR came from a woman aged 50 to 60 with acute COVID-19. The sequencing input was PBMCs or T cells enriched from blood (not recorded which). The V call is TRBV6-5, the J call TRBJ1-4; possible D gene TRBD1, 5 bases. CDR3 in DNA: TGTGCCAGCACCCGACAGAACAATGAAAAACTGTTTTTT. Translating it yields CASTRQNNEKLFF.